The present entry profiles one T cell receptor beta chain with its context. The antigen is not known. The data were produced by immunoSEQ multiplex PCR, yet TCRdb's version contains in-frame clones alone and is incomplete. The table includes 3,500 to 4,500 clones, approximately 33% detected once. The sample originates from a study of sequential checkpoint blockade in melanoma. Findings and limits, study-wide: Rising tumor T-cell fraction and clonality meant about 30 times likelier benefit.

Treatment noted: randomized to nivolumab then ipilimumab (arm A) or the reverse (arm B). None of the patients previously received DNA-damaging chemotherapy. CDR1 is LNHDA and CDR2 is SQIVND in the germline V gene (reference sequence). Trimming left V 3 bases short and J 7 bases short, with 9 bases between. CDR3 length: 13 amino acids. Material: tumor tissue (inferred from file names), obtained from a patient given nivolumab and ipilimumab in sequence. V and J are TRBV19 and TRBJ1-4; D is unresolved. The sequence came from a human donor with melanoma. The CDR3 is CASSISSSEKLFF. The CDR3 DNA follows: TGTGCCAGTAGTATCAGTTCGAGTGAAAAACTGTTTTTT. The variable domain in full, completed from reference TRBV19 and TRBJ1-4, reads DGGITQSPKYLFRKEGQNVTLSCEQNLNHDAMYWYRQDPGQGLRLIYYSQIVNDFQKGDIAEGYSVSREKKESFPLTVTSAQKNPTAFYLCASSISSSEKLFFGSGTQLSVL.